Included here is one T cell receptor beta chain sequence, with context. Profiled with immunoSEQ multiplex PCR; TCRdb holds only in-frame clones, not every one. The table lists roughly 76,000 clones, roughly 93% of them singletons, with about 0.39% in the top ten. The sample originates from a study of technical replicates of blood from a few donors. V lost 0 bases, J lost 2 bases, and 8 bases stayed unmatched. There are 16 residues in the CDR3. Germline V lookup: CDR1 SGDLS, CDR2 YYNGEE. The V gene is TRBV9, the J gene TRBJ2-7, with 7 positions matching TRBD2. Input material: T cells isolated from PBMCs. This TCR came from a human donor in good health. The CDR3 is CASSVGLAADPYEQYF. The DNA of the CDR3 is TGTGCCAGCAGCGTAGGTCTAGCGGCCGACCCCTACGAGCAGTACTTC.